The rows below give T cell receptor beta chains drawn from one sample of a study of tumor-infiltrating lymphocytes in primary liver carcinoma. TCRdb recomputed calls from the multiplex PCR reads with MiXCR, one row per CDR3 protein. The sample lists some 180,000 distinct CDR3 sequences, approximately 60% occurring once. The sequencing input was peripheral blood. Source of these receptors: a man aged 40-50 years with primary liver carcinoma and hepatitis B virus infection. The CDR3 runs from the conserved cysteine through the conserved F or W. D genes are given only for firm matches. Clone sizes are given selectively: once, few, many, or a class where the clone is expanded.

cdr3_length,j_call,d_call,clone_size,v_call,cdr3_nt,cdr3_aa
18,TRBJ2-7,TRBD1,-,TRBV11-2,TGTGCCAGCAGCTTAGCCTATCCCGGGGCAGGGGGCGATTACAAGCAGTACTTC,CASSLAYPGAGGDYKQYF
17,TRBJ2-3,-,-,TRBV6-6,TGTGCCAGCAGCACGTGGGCAAGCGGGATAGGGGGGAATACGCAGTATTTT,CASSTWASGIGGNTQYF
15,TRBJ2-3,-,few,TRBV10-3,TGTGCCATCAAGGGCCAGTCAGAAGACACAGATACGCAGTATTTT,CAIKGQSEDTDTQYF
15,TRBJ2-1,-,once,TRBV11-2,TGTGCCAGCAGCTTAGGGGGGGGCTCCTACTATGAGCAGTTCTTC,CASSLGGGSYYEQFF
15,TRBJ2-1,TRBD1,-,TRBV12-3/TRBV12-4,TGTGCCAGCTGTTTCCGGGACAGGGGGTTTAATGAGCAGTTCTTC,CASCFRDRGFNEQFF
12,TRBJ1-1,-,many,TRBV11-3,TGTGCCAGCAGCTCCCTCGGCACTGAAGCTTTCTTT,CASSSLGTEAFF
10,TRBJ2-1,-,few,TRBV6-1,TGTGCCAGCAGTGAGACCCGGGGGTTCTTC,CASSETRGFF
15,TRBJ1-1,-,-,TRBV10-3,TGTGCCATCAGTGAGTCGACGCGGCAGAACACTGAAGCTTTCTTT,CAISESTRQNTEAFF
14,TRBJ2-1,TRBD2,many,TRBV7-8,TGTGCCAGCAGCTCCGGACTAGCGGGAGCGGAGCAGTTCTTC,CASSSGLAGAEQFF
15,TRBJ2-7,TRBD1,-,TRBV6-6,TGTGCCAACAGTACAAGACAGGGCATGGGCGACGAGCAGTACTTC,CANSTRQGMGDEQYF
18,TRBJ2-2,TRBD2,-,TRBV6-2/TRBV6-3,TGTGCCAGGAGTGAACAGATTGGGACTAGGTTGAACACCGGGGAGCTGTTTTTT,CARSEQIGTRLNTGELFF
14,TRBJ1-1,-,few,TRBV29-1,TGCAGCGTTGAAGATGAAGTCGTGAACACTGAAGCTTTCTTT,CSVEDEVVNTEAFF
16,TRBJ1-4,-,many,TRBV7-8,TGTGCCAGCAGCTTATCCCGGGATTGGCAAAATGAAAAACTGTTTTTT,CASSLSRDWQNEKLFF
16,TRBJ2-7,-,-,TRBV4-2,TGTGCCAGCAGCCAAGAATCGGGTTTTGGTTCCTACGAGCAGTACTTC,CASSQESGFGSYEQYF
11,TRBJ2-3,-,-,TRBV6-6,TGTGCCAGCAGTTACCCCCCCTCATGGTATTTT,CASSYPPSWYF
11,TRBJ1-2,-,-,TRBV30,TGTGCCTGGTTCTTTAACTATGGCTACACCTTC,CAWFFNYGYTF
14,TRBJ1-5,-,-,TRBV28,TGTGCCAGCAGTTTACTAGATGAGAATCAGCCCCAGCATTTT,CASSLLDENQPQHF
15,TRBJ2-7,TRBD2,-,TRBV12-3/TRBV12-4,TGTGCCAGCAGTCCCCAAAGCGGGAGGGTTTACGAGCAGTACTTC,CASSPQSGRVYEQYF
14,TRBJ2-3,-,-,TRBV6-2/TRBV6-3,TGTGCCAGCAGTTACTACAGGACTTCAGATACGCAGTATTTT,CASSYYRTSDTQYF
13,TRBJ2-5,TRBD2,-,TRBV12-3/TRBV12-4,TGTGCCAGCAAGACTAGCATTGAGGAGACCCAGTACTTC,CASKTSIEETQYF
14,TRBJ2-3,TRBD1,-,TRBV12-3/TRBV12-4,TGTGCCAGCAGTTCCAGGGGGACCACAGATACGCAGTATTTT,CASSSRGTTDTQYF
12,TRBJ2-7,TRBD1,few,TRBV7-9,TGTGCCAGCAGCCGGGACAGCTGGGAGCAGTACTTC,CASSRDSWEQYF
16,TRBJ1-5,TRBD1,-,TRBV6-1,TGTGCCAGCAGTATAACCGGGACAGGGGACGGTCAGCCCCAGCATTTT,CASSITGTGDGQPQHF
14,TRBJ1-5,TRBD1,few,TRBV5-5,TGTGCCAGCAGCCCCGACAGGGCAAATCAGCCCCAGCATTTT,CASSPDRANQPQHF
14,TRBJ2-1,-,-,TRBV11-2,TGTACCAGCAGCTTAGCAGGGGTTTCCAATGAGCAGTTCTTC,CTSSLAGVSNEQFF
16,TRBJ1-2,-,once,TRBV6-1,TGTGCCAGCAGTGACTCCGGGACACCCAGAAGCTATGGCTACACCTTC,CASSDSGTPRSYGYTF
14,TRBJ2-7,-,-,TRBV29-1,TGCAGCGTTTACGGACAGACCAGCTCCTACGAGCAGTACTTC,CSVYGQTSSYEQYF
15,TRBJ1-1,-,once,TRBV6-1,TGTGCCAGCAGTGAAGCTTTAACCATGAACACTGAAGCTTTCTTT,CASSEALTMNTEAFF
16,TRBJ2-5,TRBD2,-,TRBV13,TGTGCCAGCAGCTTTGGGACTAGCGGACTTCAAGAGACCCAGTACTTC,CASSFGTSGLQETQYF
15,TRBJ1-6,-,many,TRBV11-2,TGTGCCAGCAGCCCTAGTACCTCCTATAATTCACCCCTCCACTTT,CASSPSTSYNSPLHF
15,TRBJ2-7,TRBD1,-,TRBV29-1,TGCAGCGTCAAGAGAATGGGACAGGGCTCCAACGAGCAGTACTTC,CSVKRMGQGSNEQYF
17,TRBJ2-1,-,-,TRBV7-9,TGTGCCAGCAGCTTAGATGGACCCCGGGGCTCCTACAATGAGCAGCTCTTC,CASSLDGPRGSYNEQLF
12,TRBJ2-5,TRBD2,-,TRBV29-1,TGCAGCGCGGGGGGGGGGGCTTTGACCCAGTACTTC,CSAGGGALTQYF
17,TRBJ2-1,TRBD2,-,TRBV11-2,TGTGCCAGCAGCCTGGGACTAGCGCGGGGGTGGGGCAATGAGCAGTTCTTC,CASSLGLARGWGNEQFF
13,TRBJ2-1,-,-,TRBV11-2,TGTGCCAGCAGCTTGGGGGGCTGCAATGAGCAATTCTTC,CASSLGGCNEQFF
15,TRBJ2-2,TRBD2,few,TRBV6-6,TGTGCCAGCAAGCCGGGAGGCGCGAACACCGGGGAGCTGTTTTTT,CASKPGGANTGELFF
16,TRBJ2-3,-,-,TRBV11-2,TGTGCCAGCAGCTTAGGTGGCGAAACTAGCACAGATACGCAATATTTT,CASSLGGETSTDTQYF
13,TRBJ2-7,-,-,TRBV6-1,TGTGCCAGCAGTGAAAGGCAGGACTACGAGCAGTACTTC,CASSERQDYEQYF
15,TRBJ2-2,TRBD2,-,TRBV6-2/TRBV6-3,TGTGCCAGCAGTGAACCTAGCGGGGGGACCGGGAAGCTGTTTTTT,CASSEPSGGTGKLFF
16,TRBJ1-5,-,once,TRBV4-1,TGCGCCAGCAGCCAAGATCTAGTTCTCGCTGTTGAGCCCCAGCATTTT,CASSQDLVLAVEPQHF
14,TRBJ2-3,-,many,TRBV4-2,TGTGCCAGCAGCCAAGATCTGGAGGGCCGGGCTCAGTATTTT,CASSQDLEGRAQYF
14,TRBJ2-5,-,-,TRBV11-2,TGTGACAGCAGCTTAGAGGTTCTTCAAGAGACCCAGTATTTC,CDSSLEVLQETQYF
14,TRBJ1-2,-,-,TRBV29-1,TGCAGCGTTGAGTCCAGCGTTCCTAACTATGGCTACACCTTC,CSVESSVPNYGYTF
15,TRBJ1-4,TRBD1,-,TRBV29-1,TGCAGCGTTGAAGATTCCCAGGGGGCATATGGAAAACTGTTTTTT,CSVEDSQGAYGKLFF
11,TRBJ1-4,-,-,TRBV6-5,TGTGCCAGCAGTTCGAATGAAAAACTGTTTTTT,CASSSNEKLFF